This entry lists 20 T cell receptor beta chains sequenced from one sample in a study of blood T cell repertoires in COVID-19. The assay was immunoSEQ multiplex PCR, and TCRdb's table has in-frame clones only and misses some. The data show approximately 200,000 clones, with about 81% seen just once and about 11% held by the top ten. Sequences were obtained from peripheral blood. The receptor set was obtained from a woman of 80 years or more with COVID-19, enrolled during active disease.

The rearrangement joins TRBV11-3 to TRBJ2-1; 7 nucleotides align to TRBD2. The germline CDR1 and CDR2 sequences are SGHNT and YENEEA. The CDR3 sequence is 15 residues long. V shed 7 bases and J 8 bases; nucleotides not matched to a gene: 14. CDR3 bases: TGTGCCAGCACCTATACTAGACGGGGAGGGGATGAGCAGTTCTTC. This translates into CASTYTRRGGDEQFF.

The chain couples TRBV21-1 to TRBJ2-1; the listed D gene, TRBD2, was not tested against the DNA. TRBV21-1 is recorded as a pseudogene. This CDR3 is 15 amino acids long. The CDR3 sequence is CASSNREAKPNEQFF. The CDR3 nucleotides read TGTGCCAGCAGCAATCGCGAGGCTAAACCAAATGAGCAGTTCTTC.

The gene calls are TRBV28 and TRBJ1-2, with D possibly being TRBD1 (6 bases). Trimming removed 2 bases at V and 6 bases at J, with 7 bases between. The V gene's germline CDR1 is MDHEN and CDR2 SYDVKM. The CDR3 runs 12 residues. The CDR3 spells CASSLTGHGYTF. CDR3 sequence (DNA): TGTGCCAGCAGTTTAACAGGGCATGGCTACACCTTC.

The chain has TRBV28 and TRBJ1-6; D ambiguous. CDR1 is MDHEN and CDR2 is SYDVKM in the germline V gene. Trimming stripped 2 bases from V and 7 bases from J, with 9 bases between. This CDR3 is built from 14 residues. CDR3 DNA sequence: TGTGCCAGCAGTTTACTCTACGGGAATTCACCCCTCCACTTT. Its protein is CASSLLYGNSPLHF.

J is TRBJ1-4 and V is TRBV6-2 or TRBV6-3; D may be TRBD1 (6 bases). The germline V gene has CDR1 MNHEY and CDR2 SVGEGT. Trimming removed 0 bases at V and 4 bases at J, with 6 bases between. This CDR3 has 14 residues. This CDR3 is CASSYSTGNEKLFF. Here the CDR3 DNA reads TGTGCCAGCAGTTACTCGACAGGTAATGAAAAACTGTTTTTT.

V usage is TRBV24-1 and J usage is TRBJ2-1; 7 positions agree with TRBD1. The CDR3 covers 14 residues. Germline CDR1 is KGHDR and CDR2 is SFDVKD. The ends lost 7 bases at V and 4 bases at J; junction bases unmatched: 6. CDR3 DNA: TGTGCCACCAGATCCGGGACAGCTTACAATGAGCAGTTCTTC. Amino acid sequence: CATRSGTAYNEQFF.

CDR3 nucleotides: TGTGCCAGCAGCTTGTACCGGGAGTTTTACGAGCAGTACTTC. Translated: CASSLYREFYEQYF. The genes are TRBV11-2 and TRBJ2-7; TRBD2 might be the D (6 bases). Germline CDR1 and CDR2: SGHAT and FQNNGV. V dropped 3 bases and J dropped 4 bases, with 13 bases sitting between them. There are 14 residues in the CDR3.

This clone was seen just once. The chain links TRBV6-5 to TRBJ2-1; a possible D gene is TRBD1 (6 bases). CDR1 MNHEY and CDR2 SVGAGI come from the germline V gene. The V gene lost 5 bases and the J gene lost 6 bases, with 11 bases spanning the gap. The CDR3 consists of 13 residues. The CDR3 here is CASSHPTGNEQFF. The DNA of the CDR3 is TGTGCCAGCAGTCACCCGACAGGCAATGAGCAGTTCTTC.

A remark on this clone: Other DNA sequences within the sample encode an identical CDR3. The chain links TRBV3-1 (or the pseudogene TRBV3-2) to TRBJ1-2; D is uncertain. The CDR3 contains 12 residues. Germline V gene lookup returns CDR1 LGHDT and CDR2 YNNKEL (reference sequence). V dropped 0 bases and J dropped 8 bases, with 7 bases sitting between them. This CDR3 is CASSQDRVGYTF. The CDR3, as DNA: TGTGCCAGCAGCCAAGATCGAGTAGGCTACACCTTC.

The chain has TRBV19 and TRBJ2-7; TRBD2 agrees at 8 bases. The CDR3 loop spans 13 amino acids. The trim removed 5 bases at V and 6 bases at J, leaving 6 bases unmatched. CDR1 is LNHDA, CDR2 SQIVND, per germline (reference sequence). CDR3: CASSPSGGGEQYF. CDR3 DNA sequence: TGTGCCAGTAGTCCGAGCGGGGGAGGCGAGCAGTACTTC.

The genes are TRBV7-9 and TRBJ1-6; the match to TRBD1 covers 7 bases. The CDR3 length is 13 residues. The germline V gene has CDR1 SEHNR and CDR2 FQNEAQ (reference sequence). Trimming removed 10 bases from V and 7 bases from J; junction bases left unmatched: 7. The CDR3 DNA sequence: TGTGCCACCTCCGGGACAGTAAATTCACCCCTCCACTTT. This sequence encodes CATSGTVNSPLHF. The full variable domain, in which reference TRBV7-9 and TRBJ1-6 provide the parts outside the CDR3, is DTGVSQNPRHKITKRGQNVTFRCDPISEHNRLYWYRQTLGQGPEFLTYFQNEAQLEKSRLLSDRFSAERPKGSFSTLEIQRTEQGDSAMYLCATSGTVNSPLHFGNGTRLTVT.

CDR3 nucleotides: TGTGCCAGCAGCCAAAACAGGGAAGAAAAACTGTTTTTT. This gives the protein CASSQNREEKLFF. This sequence joins TRBV16 and TRBJ1-4; D is possibly TRBD1 (6 bases). Germline CDR1 reads KGHSY; CDR2 reads FQNENV. CDR3 length: 13 residues. Trimming left V 2 bases short and J 8 bases short, with 9 bases between.

V and J are TRBV7-6 and TRBJ2-2; 10 positions agree with TRBD2. Germline CDR1 is SGHVS and CDR2 is FNYEAQ. The CDR3 contains 18 residues. V lost 2 bases, J lost 0 bases, and 6 bases stayed unmatched. CDR3 nucleotide sequence: TGTGCCAGCAGCTTATTCCTAGCGGGGGCCTCGAACACCGGGGAGCTGTTTTTT. Translating it yields CASSLFLAGASNTGELFF. The full variable domain, its missing parts supplied by reference TRBV7-6 and TRBJ2-2, is GAGVSQSPRYKVTKRGQDVALRCDPISGHVSLYWYRQALGQGPEFLTYFNYEAQQDKSGLPNDRFSAERPEGSISTLTIQRTEQRDSAMYRCASSLFLAGASNTGELFFGEGSRLTVL.

The chain carries TRBV7-2 and TRBJ2-3, with TRBD1 matching 11 bases. Germline V gene lookup returns CDR1 SGHTA and CDR2 FQGNSA. The CDR3 totals 16 residues. The V and J ends lost 5 bases and 4 bases, in that order; junction bases with no gene match: 8. DNA of the CDR3: TGTGCCAGCAGCGGAAGATTGGGACAGGGGGCAGATACGCAGTATTTT. Encoded protein: CASSGRLGQGADTQYF.

This sequence joins TRBV15 and TRBJ1-1; no clear D gene. The CDR3 has 13 residues. V lost 1 base to trimming and J lost 8 bases, with 11 bases between them. CDR1 is LNHNV and CDR2 is YYDKDF in the germline V gene (reference sequence). The CDR3 here is CATSRGRAPEAFF. The CDR3 nucleotides are TGTGCCACCAGCAGAGGGCGGGCACCCGAAGCTTTCTTT.

This clone has only one observation. This sequence joins TRBV5-1 and TRBJ2-7, with D possibly matching TRBD2 (5 bases). This CDR3 region has 15 residues. V dropped 0 bases and J dropped 1 base, with 11 bases sitting between them. Germline V gene lookup returns CDR1 SGHRS and CDR2 YFSETQ. The CDR3 loop is CASSLGGSESYEQYF. The CDR3 nucleotides read TGCGCCAGCAGCTTGGGAGGGTCCGAATCCTACGAGCAGTACTTC.

The chain recombines TRBV9 with TRBJ1-2; no firm D call. The CDR3 spans 14 residues. Per germline, CDR1 SGDLS and CDR2 YYNGEE. The germline V and J ends were trimmed by 0 bases and 7 bases, with 13 bases remaining between them. The CDR3 reads CASSVVPGVGGYTF. The CDR3 bases are TGTGCCAGCAGCGTAGTTCCCGGGGTAGGTGGCTACACCTTC.

About this clone itself: Other DNA sequences within the sample encode an identical CDR3. J is TRBJ2-7 and V is TRBV28; TRBD2 matches at 12 bases. The V segment lost 6 bases and the J segment 2 bases; nucleotides outside the gene matches: 2. The CDR3 is 14 residues long. Germline lookup yields CDR1 MDHEN and CDR2 SYDVKM. CDR3 sequence (DNA): TGTGCCAGCAGCCGGACTAGCGGGGCCTACGAGCAGTACTTC. Amino acids: CASSRTSGAYEQYF.

The table lists this clone with many counts. V usage is TRBV11-2 and J usage is TRBJ2-2; 12 nucleotides match TRBD2. In germline, CDR1 is SGHAT, CDR2 FQNNGV. The V segment lost 2 bases and the J segment 7 bases; nucleotides outside the gene matches: 5. This CDR3 contains 16 residues. CDR3: CASSLRLAGAVGELFF. The CDR3 DNA sequence: TGTGCCAGCAGCTTACGACTAGCGGGAGCGGTCGGGGAGCTGTTTTTT. Full variable domain (missing parts from reference TRBV11-2 and TRBJ2-2): EAGVAQSPRYKIIEKRQSVAFWCNPISGHATLYWYQQILGQGPKLLIQFQNNGVVDDSQLPKDRFSAERLKGVDSTLKIQPAKLEDSAVYLCASSLRLAGAVGELFFGEGSRLTVL.

The rearrangement joins TRBV7-6 to TRBJ2-7; the match to TRBD2 covers 8 bases. The V gene's germline CDR1 is SGHVS and CDR2 FNYEAQ. This CDR3 comprises 14 residues. The J segment lost 3 bases and the V segment lost 5 bases, leaving 6 bases of the junction unmatched. The CDR3 here is CASSITGTSYEQYF. The CDR3 bases are TGTGCCAGCAGCATTACCGGGACTAGCTACGAGCAGTACTTC.